This T cell receptor (beta chain) was profiled in a study of cytomegalovirus exposure and HLA in healthy donors. Looking at the study overall: The 120 or so validation repertoires, a later analysis reported, used the same platform as the approximately 670 first-cohort repertoires. Study observations and caveats: Reported performance of the classifier showed diagnosis of cytomegalovirus status with high specificity and sensitivity.

The CDR3 covers 15 residues. Trimming left V 0 bases short and J 3 bases short, with 12 bases between. Germline V CDR1 and CDR2: SGDLS, YYNGEE. Repertoires were generated with immunoSEQ multiplex PCR, while TCRdb's copy carries only in-frame clones and drops some. The sample has about 250,000 clones, roughly nine tenths seen once. Concerning this clone itself: Its antigen is unidentified.

The TCR sequence derives from a man between 18 and 35 years old in good health and CMV-seropositive. The V gene is TRBV9, the J gene TRBJ1-1; D ambiguous. Specimen: PBMCs. CDR3 sequence (DNA): TGTGCCAGCAGCGTAGGTTGGGGATTGGACACTGAAGCTTTCTTT. It yields the protein CASSVGWGLDTEAFF.